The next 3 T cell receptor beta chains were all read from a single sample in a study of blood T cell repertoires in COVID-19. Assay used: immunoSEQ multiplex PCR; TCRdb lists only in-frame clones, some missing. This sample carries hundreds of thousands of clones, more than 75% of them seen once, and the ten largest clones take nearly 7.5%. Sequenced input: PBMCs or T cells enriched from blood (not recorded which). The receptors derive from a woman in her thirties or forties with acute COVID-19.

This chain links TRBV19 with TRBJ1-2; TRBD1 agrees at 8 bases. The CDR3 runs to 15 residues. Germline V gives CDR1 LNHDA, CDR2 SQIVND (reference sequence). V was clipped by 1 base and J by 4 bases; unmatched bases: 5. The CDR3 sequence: CASSIAAGGGYGYTF. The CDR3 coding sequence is TGTGCCAGTAGTATAGCGGCAGGGGGCGGCTATGGCTACACCTTC.

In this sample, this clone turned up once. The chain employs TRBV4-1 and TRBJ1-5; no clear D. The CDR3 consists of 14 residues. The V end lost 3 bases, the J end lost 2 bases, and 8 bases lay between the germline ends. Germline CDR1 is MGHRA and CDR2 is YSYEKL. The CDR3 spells CASSHNSGNQPQHF. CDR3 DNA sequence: TGCGCCAGCAGCCACAACAGTGGCAATCAGCCCCAGCATTTT.

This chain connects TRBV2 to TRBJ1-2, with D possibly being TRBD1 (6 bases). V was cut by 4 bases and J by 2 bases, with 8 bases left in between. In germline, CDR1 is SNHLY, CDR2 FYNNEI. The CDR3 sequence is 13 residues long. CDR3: CASSAGTNYGYTF. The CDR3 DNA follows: TGTGCCAGCAGTGCCGGGACAAACTATGGCTACACCTTC.